This passage covers 32 T cell receptor beta chains from one sample sequenced in a study of patients and donors after allogeneic stem cell transplantation. MiXCR was run by TCRdb on the RT-PCR reads, yielding one entry per CDR3 protein. The sample yields some 200,000 distinct CDR3 sequences, 41% seen once. Input material: blood, either unsorted or a sorted T cell fraction (not recorded which). The receptors derive from a human donor who was either an allogeneic HSCT recipient or a stem cell or donor lymphocyte infusion donor (not recorded which). It is not recorded whose cells these are; they may come from a transplant donor.

CDR3 sequence (DNA): TGTGCCAGCAGCCCCACAGGATTCCGCTATGGCTACACCTTC. This gives the protein CASSPTGFRYGYTF. This chain uses TRBV6-2 or TRBV6-3 with TRBJ1-2, with D possibly TRBD1 on 5 matching bases. Germline V gives CDR1 MNHEY, CDR2 SVGEGT. V was cut by 6 bases and J by 4 bases, with 15 bases left in between. The CDR3 covers 14 residues.

The rearrangement uses TRBV29-1 and TRBJ1-1; D gene unclear. This CDR3 spans 13 amino acids. V was trimmed by 4 bases and J by 3 bases, leaving 12 bases between them. The germline V gene encodes CDR1 SQVTM and CDR2 ANQGSEA. The CDR3 DNA is TGCAGCGTTGGGGCCCTAAGGGACACTGAAGCTTTCTTT. Translated, it gives CSVGALRDTEAFF.

The chain is built from TRBV7-2 and TRBJ2-1; no reliable D call. Germline CDR1 and CDR2: SGHTA and FQGNSA. Trimming removed 5 bases at V and 13 bases at J, with 15 bases between. The CDR3 is 12 residues long. CDR3 nucleotide sequence: TGTGCCAGCAGCCCCCCCACCGATTCTCAGTTCTTC. It specifies CASSPPTDSQFF.

The chain employs TRBV7-9 and TRBJ1-5; TRBD1 might be the D (5 bases). Germline V CDR1 and CDR2: SEHNR, FQNEAQ (reference sequence). The V and J ends lost 0 bases and 1 base respectively, with 13 bases between them. The CDR3 spans 17 residues. The CDR3: CASSLASGAGSNQPQHF. The CDR3 DNA reads TGTGCCAGCAGCTTAGCGTCCGGGGCGGGCAGCAATCAGCCCCAGCATTTT.

The genes are TRBV3-2 and TRBJ1-5; the D call TRBD1 from the table was never checked on the DNA. TRBV3-2 constitutes a pseudogene. The length of the CDR3 is 15 residues. CDR3 loop: CASSQCGTDHQPQHF. Written as DNA, the CDR3 is TGTGCCAGCAGCCAATGTGGGACAGACCATCAGCCCCAGCATTTT.

This clonotype has more than one count but fewer than ten. J is TRBJ2-7 and V is TRBV4-3; 13 bases line up with TRBD2. The CDR3 totals 17 residues. Germline values: CDR1 LGHNA, CDR2 YSLEER. With 0 bases clipped from V and 3 bases from J, the junction kept 5 bases outside the gene matches. CDR3 residues: CASSQELAGGPYYEQYF. DNA for the CDR3: TGCGCCAGCAGCCAAGAACTAGCGGGAGGGCCTTACTACGAGCAGTACTTC.

The gene calls are TRBV4-2 and TRBJ1-4, with D unresolved. The CDR3 consists of 16 residues. Germline CDR1 LGHNA, CDR2 YNFKEQ. Trimming cost V 0 bases and J 8 bases, with 16 bases left between them. The CDR3 DNA reads as TGTGCCAGCAGCCAAGAAGTCCCGGCCGAGTTCGAAAAACTGTTTTTT. Protein: CASSQEVPAEFEKLFF.

The chain is built from TRBV28 and TRBJ2-2; 10 positions match TRBD2. Trimming removed 3 bases from V and 4 bases from J; junction bases left unmatched: 5. The germline gives CDR1 MDHEN, CDR2 SYDVKM. The CDR3 contains 16 residues. CDR3 DNA: TGTGCCAGCAGTTTTCTGACTAGCGGGCTCACCGGGGAGCTGTTTTTT. This codes for CASSFLTSGLTGELFF.

This clonotype appeared once. The rearrangement links TRBV27 to TRBJ2-1, with TRBD2 matching 11 bases. Trimming took 6 bases from V and 7 from J; bases not matched to a gene: 5. The CDR3 consists of 14 residues. Germline loops: CDR1 MNHEY, CDR2 SMNVEV (reference sequence). The chain's CDR3 is CASSQTSGANEQFF. The DNA for the CDR3 is TGTGCCAGCAGCCAGACTAGCGGGGCTAATGAGCAGTTCTTC.

V and J are TRBV7-2 and TRBJ1-2; TRBD1 aligns across 7 bases. The CDR3 has 14 residues. V shed 7 bases and J 8 bases; nucleotides not matched to a gene: 13. CDR1 is SGHTA, CDR2 FQGNSA, per germline. In DNA, the CDR3 is TGTGCCAGCACCCTAGGAGGGGGCCGGAGGGGCTACACCTTC. It specifies CASTLGGGRRGYTF.

The chain employs TRBV28 and TRBJ2-1, with D hard to call. Germline V gene data show CDR1 as MDHEN and CDR2 as SYDVKM. V was clipped by 0 bases and J by 1 base, with 13 bases between them. The CDR3 spans 17 residues. The CDR3 protein is CASSLWKRLVSYNEQFF. Here the CDR3 DNA reads TGTGCCAGCAGTTTATGGAAGAGGCTAGTGTCCTACAATGAGCAGTTCTTC.

The J gene is TRBJ2-1, the V gene TRBV7-9; 9 nucleotides line up with TRBD2. In germline, CDR1 is SEHNR, CDR2 FQNEAQ (reference sequence). V lost 7 bases, J lost 3 bases, and 7 bases stayed unmatched. CDR3 length equals 15 residues. CDR3 DNA sequence: TGTGCCAGCAACTCGGGACTAGCTGTCTACAATGAGCAGTTCTTC. Encoded protein: CASNSGLAVYNEQFF.

This clonotype was recorded a few times. The J gene is TRBJ2-7, the V gene TRBV15; 7 nucleotides align to TRBD1. Germline-derived CDR1 and CDR2 are LNHNV and YYDKDF (reference sequence). The V gene end was trimmed by 5 bases and the J gene end by 3 bases; junction bases not matched to a gene: 7. The CDR3 is 14 amino acids. The CDR3 is CATSETGRHYEQYF. The CDR3 DNA reads as TGTGCCACCAGCGAGACAGGGAGACACTACGAGCAGTACTTC.

There are a few counts of this clonotype. V and J are TRBV6-5 and TRBJ1-2; possibly TRBD1 for D (5 bases). The CDR3 loop spans 19 amino acids. V gave up 0 bases and J gave up 2 bases, with 22 bases separating them. Germline V CDR1 and CDR2: MNHEY, SVGAGI. CDR3 DNA sequence: TGTGCCAGCAGTTACTCGACCAGGGCCCATACCTATGAGAACTATGGCTACACCTTC. This sequence encodes CASSYSTRAHTYENYGYTF.

This clonotype was counted only a few times. The chain uses TRBV12-3 or TRBV12-4 and TRBJ1-2, with D tentatively TRBD1 (5 bases). This CDR3 comprises 12 residues. V lost 7 bases and J 5 bases, leaving 11 bases between the germline ends. The CDR3 region has the DNA TGTGCCAGCACCTCGGCAGGGTATGGCTACACCTTC. Protein product: CASTSAGYGYTF.

The rearrangement links TRBV3-1 to TRBJ1-2; D is ambiguous. Germline CDR1 is LGHDT and CDR2 is YNNKEL (reference sequence). The V end was cut by 1 base, the J end by 8 bases, with 8 bases between. The CDR3 extends over 12 amino acids. CDR3 sequence reads: CASSQGSAGYTF. The CDR3 DNA reads as TGTGCCAGCAGCCAAGGGTCGGCCGGCTACACCTTC.

This clonotype was observed a handful of times. The chain has TRBV18 and TRBJ1-2; 7 bases fit TRBD1. V was pared by 4 bases and J by 0 bases, with 5 bases of the junction left unmatched. CDR3 size: 15 residues. Germline V gene lookup returns CDR1 KGHSH and CDR2 LQKENI. CDR3 DNA sequence: TGTGCCAGCTCACTTACAGGGGAAGCTAACTATGGCTACACCTTC. Protein sequence: CASSLTGEANYGYTF.

The chain recombines TRBV7-2 with TRBJ1-6, with unresolved D. V lost 4 bases to trimming and J lost 5 bases, with 12 bases between them. Germline V gives CDR1 SGHTA, CDR2 FQGNSA. This CDR3 has 15 residues. The CDR3 reads CASSSESSHNSPLHF. In DNA, the CDR3 is TGTGCCAGCAGCTCGGAGAGTTCCCATAATTCACCCCTCCACTTT. The whole variable domain, remainder taken from reference TRBV7-2 and TRBJ1-6, is GAGVSQSPSNKVTEKGKDVELRCDPISGHTALYWYRQSLGQGLEFLIYFQGNSAPDKSGLPSDRFSAERTGGSVSTLTIQRTQQEDSAVYLCASSSESSHNSPLHFGNGTRLTVT.

This clonotype was detected a few times. V gene TRBV13 combines with J gene TRBJ1-1; 12 bases are shared with TRBD1. The junction had 6 bases not matched to a gene; V was cut back by 5 bases and J by 5 bases. CDR3 length: 15 residues. From germline, CDR1 is PRHDT and CDR2 FYEKMQ (reference sequence). CDR3 bases: TGTGCCAGCAGCCAAATGGGACAGGGGGCTACTGAAGCTTTCTTT. It encodes CASSQMGQGATEAFF.

This clonotype appeared a few times. The chain has TRBV28 and TRBJ2-3; 9 bases line up with TRBD2. This CDR3 has 15 residues. The germline gives CDR1 MDHEN, CDR2 SYDVKM. V lost 4 bases and J lost 3; bases outside the gene matches: 5. The DNA of the CDR3 is TGTGCCAGCAGTTCCCCTAGCGGGACAACAGATACGCAGTATTTT. Translating gives CASSSPSGTTDTQYF.

This chain connects TRBV6-5 to TRBJ1-1; D is undetermined. The CDR3 consists of 14 residues. Germline V gene sequence: CDR1 MNHEY, CDR2 SVGAGI. The V gene lost 7 bases and the J gene lost 5 bases, with 17 bases spanning the gap. The CDR3 loop is CASIDPRARTEAFF. In DNA form, the CDR3 reads TGTGCCAGCATCGACCCCCGGGCGAGGACTGAAGCTTTCTTT.

The chain employs TRBV20-1 and TRBJ2-7, with D uncertain. The CDR3 covers 15 residues. The V end was cut by 1 base, the J end by 2 bases, with 15 bases between. Germline values: CDR1 DFQATT, CDR2 SNEGSKA (reference sequence). The CDR3 DNA follows: TGCAGTGCTAGAGGTTACCCGACGTTAACCTACGAGCAGTACTTC. Amino acid sequence: CSARGYPTLTYEQYF.

The chain is built from TRBV4-2 and TRBJ2-3, with 14 bases that match TRBD2. This CDR3 is built from 17 residues. Germline V gene sequence: CDR1 LGHNA, CDR2 YNFKEQ. Germline trimming cut 4 bases from V and 3 bases from J; bases unmatched to any gene: 6. CDR3 protein: CASSRGLAGEWTDTQYF. The CDR3 DNA sequence: TGTGCCAGCAGCCGGGGACTAGCGGGAGAGTGGACAGATACGCAGTATTTT.

DNA for the CDR3: TGTGCCACTTCTAGCGGGAGTAACGGTGAGCAGTTCTTC. Its translation: CATSSGSNGEQFF. The chain links TRBV24-1 to TRBJ2-1, with 10 bases aligning to TRBD2. This CDR3 region has 13 residues. Germline V CDR1 and CDR2: KGHDR, SFDVKD. The ends lost 10 bases at V and 9 bases at J; junction bases unmatched: 8.

This clonotype was seen a handful of times. The chain has TRBV7-2 and TRBJ2-4; D remains unclear. The germline V and J ends were trimmed by 1 base and 8 bases, with 9 bases remaining between them. CDR3 length equals 13 residues. From germline, CDR1 is SGHTA and CDR2 FQGNSA. The CDR3 protein is CASSLVNIHIQYF. CDR3 DNA sequence: TGTGCCAGCAGCTTAGTTAATATTCACATTCAGTACTTC.

This clonotype showed up just a few times. The chain links TRBV7-3 to TRBJ1-2; D is unclear. The V end lost 0 bases, the J end lost 0 bases, and 11 bases lay between the germline ends. Germline CDR1 is SGHTA and CDR2 is FQGTGA. CDR3 size: 16 residues. CDR3 DNA: TGTGCCAGCAGCTTAACGTTGGCTCGAACTAACTATGGCTACACCTTC. Protein: CASSLTLARTNYGYTF.

This chain joins TRBV28 and TRBJ1-2, with D uncertain. The CDR3 has 17 residues. Germline V gene data show CDR1 as MDHEN and CDR2 as SYDVKM. Trimming took 0 bases from V and 2 from J, leaving 16 bases between them. CDR3 amino acids: CASSLCKKGLENYGYTF. CDR3 bases: TGTGCCAGCAGTTTATGCAAGAAGGGCCTAGAAAACTATGGCTACACCTTC.

The chain carries TRBV12-3 or TRBV12-4 and TRBJ1-2; D possibly corresponds to TRBD1 (5 bases). V lost 4 bases to trimming and J lost 3 bases, with 9 bases between them. CDR3 length equals 13 residues. CDR3 in DNA: TGTGCCAGCAGTTCAGGGAATGACTATGGCTACACCTTC. It translates to CASSSGNDYGYTF.

V usage is TRBV2 and J usage is TRBJ2-7, with D possibly being TRBD1 (6 bases). The CDR3 spans 15 residues. Trimming removed 6 bases from V and 0 bases from J, with 15 bases in between. Per the germline V gene, CDR1 is SNHLY and CDR2 is FYNNEI. The CDR3 sequence is CASRFITGSSYEQYF. The CDR3 DNA reads TGTGCCAGCAGATTCATCACAGGGAGCTCCTACGAGCAGTACTTC. The variable domain in full, with the rest retrieved from reference TRBV2 and TRBJ2-7, is EPEVTQTPSHQVTQMGQEVILRCVPISNHLYFYWYRQILGQKVEFLVSFYNNEISEKSEIFDDQFSVERPDGSNFTLKIRSTKLEDSAMYFCASRFITGSSYEQYFGPGTRLTVT.

This clonotype was seen a handful of times. V is TRBV6-2 or TRBV6-3 and J is TRBJ2-1; D remains ambiguous. Germline lookup yields CDR1 MNHEY and CDR2 SVGEGT. The CDR3 consists of 16 residues. With 2 bases removed from V and 8 bases from J, the gap between germline ends came to 19 bases. CDR3 in amino acids: CASSYPWPQRIDEQFF. The CDR3 region has the DNA TGTGCCAGCAGTTACCCCTGGCCCCAGAGGATTGATGAGCAGTTCTTC.

V usage is TRBV7-9 and J usage is TRBJ2-1, with D tentatively TRBD2 (6 bases). V lost 5 bases to trimming and J lost 3 bases, with 17 bases between them. This CDR3 is built from 16 residues. Per the germline V gene, CDR1 is SEHNR and CDR2 is FQNEAQ (reference sequence). CDR3 in DNA: TGTGCCAGCAGCCCTATGGATTTGCGGGGCTACAATGAGCAGTTCTTC. This gives the protein CASSPMDLRGYNEQFF.

This clonotype was seen a single time. At one boundary the junction diverges from the germline segment, which might be a read error. This chain uses TRBV15 with TRBJ1-2, with D perhaps matching TRBD1 (6 bases). There are 14 residues in the CDR3. Germline V lookup: CDR1 LNHNV, CDR2 YYDKDF (reference sequence). The CDR3 DNA reads TGTGCCACCAGATTCAGGACAGACGGCTATGGCTACGCCTTC. It translates to CATRFRTDGYGYAF.